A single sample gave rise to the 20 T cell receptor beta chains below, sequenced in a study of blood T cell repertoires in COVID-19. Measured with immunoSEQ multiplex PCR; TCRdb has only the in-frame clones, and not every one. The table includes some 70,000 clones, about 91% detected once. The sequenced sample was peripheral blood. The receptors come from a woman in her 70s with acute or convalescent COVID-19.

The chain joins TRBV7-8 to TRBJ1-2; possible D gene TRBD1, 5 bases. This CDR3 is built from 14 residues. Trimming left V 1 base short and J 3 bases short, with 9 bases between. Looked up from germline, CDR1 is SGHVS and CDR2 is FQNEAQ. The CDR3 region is CASSLEFRDYGYTF. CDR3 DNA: TGTGCCAGCAGCTTAGAGTTCAGGGACTATGGCTACACCTTC.

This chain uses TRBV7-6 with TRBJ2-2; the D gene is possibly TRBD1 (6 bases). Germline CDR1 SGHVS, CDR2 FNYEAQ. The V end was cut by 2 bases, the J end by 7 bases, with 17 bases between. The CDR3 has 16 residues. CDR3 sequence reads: CASSLIRGTTFGELFF. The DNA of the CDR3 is TGTGCCAGCAGCTTAATAAGGGGGACAACCTTCGGGGAGCTGTTTTTT.

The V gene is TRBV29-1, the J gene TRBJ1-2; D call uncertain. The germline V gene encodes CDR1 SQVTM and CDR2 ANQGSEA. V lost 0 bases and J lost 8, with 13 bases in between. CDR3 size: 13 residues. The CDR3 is CSVEDPGIKGYTF. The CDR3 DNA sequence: TGCAGCGTTGAAGATCCAGGCATCAAGGGCTACACCTTC.

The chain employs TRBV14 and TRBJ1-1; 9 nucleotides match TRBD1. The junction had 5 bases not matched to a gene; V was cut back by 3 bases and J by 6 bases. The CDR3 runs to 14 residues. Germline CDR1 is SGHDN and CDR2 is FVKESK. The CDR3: CASSQIQGASEAFF. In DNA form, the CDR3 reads TGTGCCAGCAGCCAGATACAGGGGGCCTCTGAAGCTTTCTTT.

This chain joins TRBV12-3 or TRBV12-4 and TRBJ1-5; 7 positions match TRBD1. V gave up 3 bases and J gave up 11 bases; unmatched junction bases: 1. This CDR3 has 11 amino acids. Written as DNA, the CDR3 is TGTGCCAGCAGTTTGGGGACAGCCCAGCATTTT. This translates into CASSLGTAQHF.

The CDR3 DNA sequence: TGCAGCGTTCTCGAGGGGGGGGGTTTAACCTACGAGCAGTACTTC. As protein: CSVLEGGGLTYEQYF. This sequence joins TRBV29-1 and TRBJ2-7, with TRBD2 as a possible D gene (7 bases). Per germline, CDR1 SQVTM and CDR2 ANQGSEA. V lost 5 bases to trimming and J lost 2 bases, with 19 bases between them. The CDR3 sequence is 15 residues long.

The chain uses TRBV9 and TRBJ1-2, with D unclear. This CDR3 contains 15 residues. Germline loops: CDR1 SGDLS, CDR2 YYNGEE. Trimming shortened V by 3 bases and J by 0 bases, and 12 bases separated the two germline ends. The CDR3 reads CASSAAGGSNYGYTF. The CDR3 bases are TGTGCCAGCAGCGCTGCAGGAGGTTCTAACTATGGCTACACCTTC.

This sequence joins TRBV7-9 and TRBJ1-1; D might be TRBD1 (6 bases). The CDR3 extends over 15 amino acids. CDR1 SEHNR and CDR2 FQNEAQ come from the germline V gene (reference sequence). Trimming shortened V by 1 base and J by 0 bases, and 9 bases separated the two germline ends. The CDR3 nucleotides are TGTGCCAGCAGCTTAGGGCAGGGGATGAACACTGAAGCTTTCTTT. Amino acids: CASSLGQGMNTEAFF.

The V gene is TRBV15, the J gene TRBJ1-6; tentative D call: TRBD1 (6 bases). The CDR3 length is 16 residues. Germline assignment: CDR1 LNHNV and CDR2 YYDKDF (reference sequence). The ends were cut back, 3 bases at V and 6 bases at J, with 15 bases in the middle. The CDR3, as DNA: TGTGCCACCAGCAGTGATGGGCAGGGGCCTAATTCACCCCTCCACTTT. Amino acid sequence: CATSSDGQGPNSPLHF. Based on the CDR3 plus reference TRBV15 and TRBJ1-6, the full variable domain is DAMVIQNPRYQVTQFGKPVTLSCSQTLNHNVMYWYQQKSSQAPKLLFHYYDKDFNNEADTPDNFQSRRPNTSFCFLDIRSPGLGDTAMYLCATSSDGQGPNSPLHFGNGTRLTVT.

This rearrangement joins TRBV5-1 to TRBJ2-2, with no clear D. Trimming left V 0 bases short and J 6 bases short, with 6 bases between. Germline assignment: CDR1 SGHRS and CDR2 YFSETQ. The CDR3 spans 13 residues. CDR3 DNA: TGCGCCAGCAGCTTGGTAGCATCCGGGGAGCTGTTTTTT. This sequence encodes CASSLVASGELFF.

DNA for the CDR3: TGTGCCAGCAGCCTAAACAGGGTAATGAACACTGAAGCTTTCTTT. It codes for CASSLNRVMNTEAFF. The chain employs TRBV2 and TRBJ1-1, with TRBD1 as a possible D gene (6 bases). In germline, CDR1 is SNHLY, CDR2 FYNNEI. There are 15 residues in the CDR3. V shed 6 bases and J shed 0 bases, with 14 bases lying between them.

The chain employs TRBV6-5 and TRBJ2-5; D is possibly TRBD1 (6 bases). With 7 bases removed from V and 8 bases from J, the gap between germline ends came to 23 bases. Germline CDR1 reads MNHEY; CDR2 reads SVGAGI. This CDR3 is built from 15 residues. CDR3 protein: CASTPGTSSKRTQYF. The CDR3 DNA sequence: TGTGCCAGCACGCCCGGGACATCAAGTAAGAGAACCCAGTACTTC.

Here the CDR3 reads CASTWSGQGYGYTF. The CDR3 DNA is TGTGCCAGTACTTGGTCGGGACAGGGATATGGCTACACCTTC. The V and J genes are TRBV19 and TRBJ1-2; 9 bases agree with TRBD1. CDR3 size: 14 residues. Germline lookup yields CDR1 LNHDA and CDR2 SQIVND (reference sequence). Trimming cost V 7 bases and J 5 bases; bases outside gene matches: 8.

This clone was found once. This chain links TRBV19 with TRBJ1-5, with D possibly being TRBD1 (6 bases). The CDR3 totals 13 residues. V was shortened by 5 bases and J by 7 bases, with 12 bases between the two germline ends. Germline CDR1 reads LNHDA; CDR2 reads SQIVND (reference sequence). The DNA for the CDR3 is TGTGCCAGTAGTGCAACCAGGGGACAGCCCCAGCATTTT. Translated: CASSATRGQPQHF.

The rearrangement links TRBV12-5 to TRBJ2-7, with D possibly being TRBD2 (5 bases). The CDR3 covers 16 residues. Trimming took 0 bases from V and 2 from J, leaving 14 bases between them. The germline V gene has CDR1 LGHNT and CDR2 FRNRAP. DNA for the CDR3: TGTGCTAGTGGTTTGGTACGTGCCAGCGGTCCCTACGAGCAGTACTTC. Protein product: CASGLVRASGPYEQYF. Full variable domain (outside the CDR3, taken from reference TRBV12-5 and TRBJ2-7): DARVTQTPRHKVTEMGQEVTMRCQPILGHNTVFWYRQTMMQGLELLAYFRNRAPLDDSGMPKDRFSAEMPDATLATLKIQPSEPRDSAVYFCASGLVRASGPYEQYFGPGTRLTVT.

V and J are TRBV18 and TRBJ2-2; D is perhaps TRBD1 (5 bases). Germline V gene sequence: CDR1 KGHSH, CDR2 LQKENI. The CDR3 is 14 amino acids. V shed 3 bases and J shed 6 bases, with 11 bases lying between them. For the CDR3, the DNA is TGTGCCAGCTCACCCTCCTCGACAGCCGGGGAGCTGTTTTTT. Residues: CASSPSSTAGELFF.

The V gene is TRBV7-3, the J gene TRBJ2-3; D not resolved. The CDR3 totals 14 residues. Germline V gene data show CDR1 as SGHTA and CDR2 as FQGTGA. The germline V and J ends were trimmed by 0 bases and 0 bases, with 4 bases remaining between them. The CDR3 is CASSLTRSTDTQYF. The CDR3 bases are TGTGCCAGCAGCTTAACGAGAAGCACAGATACGCAGTATTTT. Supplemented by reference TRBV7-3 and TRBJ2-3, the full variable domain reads GAGVSQTPSNKVTEKGKYVELRCDPISGHTALYWYRQSLGQGPEFLIYFQGTGAADDSGLPNDRFFAVRPEGSVSTLKIQRTERGDSAVYLCASSLTRSTDTQYFGPGTRLTVL.

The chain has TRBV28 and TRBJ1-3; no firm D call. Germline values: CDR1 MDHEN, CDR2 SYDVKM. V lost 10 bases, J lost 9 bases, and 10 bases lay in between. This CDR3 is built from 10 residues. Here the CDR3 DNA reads TGTGCCACCGCAAGCGGCACCATATATTTT. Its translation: CATASGTIYF.

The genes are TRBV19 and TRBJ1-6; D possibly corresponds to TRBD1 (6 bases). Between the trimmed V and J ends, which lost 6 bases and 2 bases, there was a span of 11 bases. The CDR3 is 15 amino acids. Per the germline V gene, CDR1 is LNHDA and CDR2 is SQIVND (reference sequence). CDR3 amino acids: CASREQGTYNSPLHF. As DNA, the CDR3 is TGTGCCAGTAGAGAACAGGGCACCTATAATTCACCCCTCCACTTT.

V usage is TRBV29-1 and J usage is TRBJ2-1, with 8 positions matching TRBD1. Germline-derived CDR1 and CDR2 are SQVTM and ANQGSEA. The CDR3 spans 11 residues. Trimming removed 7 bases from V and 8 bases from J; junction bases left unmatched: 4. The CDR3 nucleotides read TGCAGCGGGGACAGGTCTGATGAGCAGTTCTTC. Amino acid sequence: CSGDRSDEQFF.